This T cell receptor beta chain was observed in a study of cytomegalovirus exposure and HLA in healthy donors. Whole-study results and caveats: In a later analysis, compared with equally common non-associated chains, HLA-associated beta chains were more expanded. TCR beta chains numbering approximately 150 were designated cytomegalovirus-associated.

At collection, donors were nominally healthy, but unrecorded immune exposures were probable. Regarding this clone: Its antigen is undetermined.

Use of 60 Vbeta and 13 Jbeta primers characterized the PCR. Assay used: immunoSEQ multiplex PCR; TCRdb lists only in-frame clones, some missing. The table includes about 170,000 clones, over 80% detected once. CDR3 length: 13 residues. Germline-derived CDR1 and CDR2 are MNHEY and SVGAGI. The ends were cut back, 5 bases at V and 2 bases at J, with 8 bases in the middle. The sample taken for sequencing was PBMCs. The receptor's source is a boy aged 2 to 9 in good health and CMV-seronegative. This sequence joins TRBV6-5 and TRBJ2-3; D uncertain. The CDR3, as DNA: TGTGCCAGCAGTAGAACTACCACAGATACGCAGTATTTT. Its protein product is CASSRTTTDTQYF.